This entry concerns a single T cell receptor beta chain. This clone was seen only once. Its antigen specificity is not known. Qualities for individual bases were not recorded, and no much larger clone is one base off. The entry originates in a study of shared clonotypes between healthy human individuals (dated by TCRdb to between 2020 and 2021). About the study as a whole: The cohort included a few men and a couple of women between 18 and 49 years of age. Blood TCR repertoires of a handful of healthy adults were deeply sequenced to estimate repertoire size and the extent of clonotype sharing between individuals. For each donor, three plates each were used for CD4 naive and CD4 memory, two plates were used for CD8 naive, and one plate was used for CD8 memory. Between about 0.94 and 8.9 billion PBMCs per donor were obtained by leukapheresis. Libraries were prepared and TCR repertoires were sequenced by different laboratories using diverse techniques, in order to increase sequencing depth and limit assay-specific biases. Paper-wide results and their limitations: Only blood was sampled, and tissue TCR repertoires likely differ from those in blood. Sharing across several donors was observed for about 4.8% of naive CD4, over 3% of naive CD8, 2% to 2.5% of memory CD4, and about 0.38% of memory CD8 clonotypes. Rarefaction of sorted-subset datasets indicated incomplete sequencing despite the large sequencing depth. Pairwise subsampling led to the expectation that sequencing depth would affect the degree of clonotype sharing among donors. The genetic and exposure-history diversity represented was limited by the small number of donors. Clonotypes shared by all four sorted-subset donors showed higher generation probabilities than non-shared clonotypes. Naive subsets generally had larger estimated clonotype richness than memory subsets.

TCR CDR3 regions were amplified from genomic DNA by multiplex PCR using the deep immunoSEQ assay. For each cell subset, the extracted genomic DNA was distributed evenly across all wells of several immunoSEQ 96-well plates, and each plate served as one replicate. For sorted subsets, 200 to 250 ng genomic DNA, equal to about 30,000 T cell genomes, was loaded into each replicate PCR. The purified libraries were quantified using a Qubit 3.0 fluorometer, sized with a Bioanalyzer 2100, and then quantified again using the KAPA Library Quantification kit. Every immunoSEQ 96-well plate was sequenced on a separate single-read 150-cycle Illumina NextSeq 550 flow cell. On the study's bioinformatics: Because only junctional sequences without quality scores were contained in the immunoSEQ output, filtering matching that applied to full-length reads could not be performed. Sequences were annotated with PyIR, a Python wrapper for IgBLAST v1.9, using IMGT germline references to assign V/J genes and CDR3. Any read was removed if the V/J assignment was weak (E-value above 1e-6), the CDR3 was missing, or the read contained stop codons, out-of-frame junctions, or ambiguous translated residues. V3J clonotypes were defined as sequences sharing an identical inferred V gene, J gene, and CDR3 amino acid sequence. Percentage overlap between repertoires was computed as shared unique clonotypes divided by the size of the smaller repertoire. Three approaches were used to assess repertoire richness: RTK rarefaction, the Chao1 estimator, and Recon v2.1 estimates of unobserved clonotypes. OLGA was used to compute generation probabilities for all TCRbeta clonotypes that the gDNA method yielded from a handful of donors. This immuneACCESS table, as held by TCRdb, lists in-frame sequences with V and J called but not all clones. Of the missing ones, under half trace to an unresolved V gene in checked studies; the others have no known cause. V and J calls and clone size are copied from that table; D and trimming were computed from the DNA. This sample has 2,500,000 or so clones in its table, and roughly 93% of those were observed once. The biggest ten clones account for about 0.34% of the sample.

The donors were healthy, HIV-negative adults with no recently reported acute infections or vaccinations. All donors were Caucasian adults living in Nashville, Tennessee, USA. CD4+ T cells were enriched by magnetic negative selection; naive cells were then positively selected on CD45RA, and the negative fraction formed the memory subset. Blood was collected by leukapheresis, and PBMCs were isolated by Ficoll-Histopaque density gradient centrifugation and then cryopreserved in liquid nitrogen vapor phase. Analytical flow cytometry was used to check the purity and quantity of each magnetically sorted T cell population. Genomic DNA was isolated from each sorted fraction and quantified by UV absorbance on a Nanodrop 2000c. The receptor was isolated from a man aged 18 to 29 in good health. Some clones in this sample may be carry-over from other donors' samples. Sequenced: naive CD4+ T cells from PBMCs. Taken with the paper, the label for cell subset or site translates to: CD45RA+ positively selected.

The sequence in DNA is TGTGCCAGCAGTCCGGGTGGGGCGGGAGAACACGAGCAGTACTTC. Its product reads: CASSPGGAGEHEQYF. The V and J segments used are TRBV5-4 and TRBJ2-7; TRBD2 matches 7 bases in the middle. Unmatched junction bases come to 13, with V trimmed by 5 bases and J by 5 bases. The CDR3, cysteine through phenylalanine, is 15 amino acids long. The entry retains the CDR3 DNA only, 45 bases that are in frame from base 1. The germline V gene (reference sequence) provides CDR1 SGHNT and CDR2 YYREEE.